Listed below are T cell receptor beta chains from one sample, sequenced in a study of T cells after yellow fever vaccination. TCRdb ran MiXCR on the 5' RACE reads and lists one entry per CDR3 protein. The data hold 310,000 or so distinct CDR3 sequences, with 6.8% observed a single time. Material: PBMCs, obtained about 41 days after the first yellow fever vaccination. The source of these receptors is a man younger than 35 who received the YFV17D yellow fever vaccine. Each CDR3 is given with its conserved first and last residue. The order of the fields is clone size, J gene, V gene, CDR3 length, CDR3 protein. The size field is filled for only some rows; it gives once, few, many or a size class.

many,TRBJ2-1,TRBV7-3,15,CASRKDWGPRGEQFF
few,TRBJ1-1,TRBV20-1,18,CSARVMGPTKGMNTEAFF
-,TRBJ1-5,TRBV15,15,CATSRDMGANQPQHF
many,TRBJ2-3,TRBV10-1,13,CASSEGATDTQYF
few,TRBJ2-1,TRBV25-1,13,CASRGAGVNEQFF
-,TRBJ2-3,TRBV21-1,16,CAKTRGGGIVTDTQYF
few,TRBJ1-1,TRBV18,13,CASSPQGHTEAFF
few,TRBJ2-1,TRBV5-8,15,CASSLAGGTYNEQFF
few,TRBJ2-3,TRBV7-6,13,CASSSTSGPTQYF
few,TRBJ2-4,TRBV20-1,14,CSAPPGGAKNIQYF
-,TRBJ1-6,TRBV14,14,CASSGGTGNSPLHF
few,TRBJ2-5,TRBV7-6,13,CASSGLVQETQYF
many,TRBJ1-3,TRBV7-9,14,CASSLAKVGNTIYF
few,TRBJ1-1,TRBV20-1,13,CSARMRGNTEAFF
-,TRBJ2-1,TRBV2,13,CASMGPFYNEQFF
few,TRBJ2-7,TRBV10-3,12,CAISESPYEQYF
few,TRBJ1-5,TRBV4-1,15,CASSQEGQADQPQHF
few,TRBJ1-6,TRBV20-1,15,CSAREYLDYNSPLHF
-,TRBJ2-2,TRBV5-1,14,CANILYSITGELFF
-,TRBJ1-1,TRBV10-2,14,CASRSTQTWTEAFF
few,TRBJ2-1,TRBV6-2/TRBV6-3,17,CASSPRAPSGGNNEQFF
-,TRBJ2-3,TRBV4-2,15,CASSPPPASTDTQYF
many,TRBJ2-7,TRBV12-3/TRBV12-4,12,CASSFSGYEQYF
few,TRBJ2-1,TRBV6-5,15,CASSFRDGSYNEQFF
few,TRBJ2-7,TRBV10-3,13,CAISPPGNYEQYF
few,TRBJ1-5,TRBV30,15,CAWSASTGGNQPQHF
-,TRBJ2-1,TRBV4-1,12,CASSQGQNEQFF
-,TRBJ2-7,TRBV7-9,13,CASSLEQGHEQYF
-,TRBJ2-3,TRBV20-1,14,CSARRGAETDTQYF
-,TRBJ2-7,TRBV3-1,18,CASSQQIRGVAQTYEQYF
many,TRBJ2-3,TRBV5-8,14,CASSLGDFTDTQYF
-,TRBJ2-7,TRBV29-1,14,CSVGGTGGGYEQYF
few,TRBJ2-5,TRBV7-2,16,CASSPVDRAIQETQYF
few,TRBJ1-2,TRBV10-3,16,CAISESGAGDGYGYTF
-,TRBJ2-5,TRBV29-1,10,CSGGQETQYF